The 5 T cell receptor beta chains in this list originate from one sample, sequenced in a study of T cells in Graves' hyperthyroidism and ophthalmopathy. There were TCR beta CDR3 regions amplified from RNA transcripts. A first-round RT-PCR of the TCR CDR3 used the HTBI primer set. TCRdb analysed the multiplex PCR reads with MiXCR anew, one entry per CDR3 protein. Among approximately 360,000 distinct CDR3 sequences listed, around 16% were seen once. Sequencing input: blood. The receptors were gathered from a woman younger than 30 with Graves' hyperthyroidism that later progressed to Graves' ophthalmopathy.

This clonotype has at least ten counts. The chain uses TRBV28 and TRBJ2-2; D unclear. Looked up from germline, CDR1 is MDHEN and CDR2 is SYDVKM. Between the trimmed V and J ends, which lost 3 bases and 0 bases, there was a span of 8 bases. The CDR3 totals 15 residues. CDR3 region: CASSFPASNTGELFF. CDR3 DNA: TGTGCCAGCAGTTTTCCAGCCTCGAACACCGGGGAGCTGTTTTTT.

This clonotype was recorded at least ten times. The chain carries TRBV5-5 and TRBJ2-1; D may be TRBD2 (6 bases). The CDR3 contains 16 residues. In germline, CDR1 is SGHKS, CDR2 YYEKEE (reference sequence). V lost 0 bases and J lost 4, with 14 bases in between. The CDR3 bases are TGTGCCAGCAGCTTGGCCGGGGAGGTCAGGTACAATGAGCAGTTCTTC. Protein: CASSLAGEVRYNEQFF.

The rearrangement uses TRBV20-1 and TRBJ2-3; D is unclear. The CDR3 sequence is 10 residues long. Germline V gives CDR1 DFQATT, CDR2 SNEGSKA (reference sequence). The ends were cut back, 1 base at V and 5 bases at J, with 1 base in the middle. The CDR3 reads CSARVDTQYF. For the CDR3, the DNA is TGCAGTGCTAGAGTAGATACGCAGTATTTT.

The CDR3 loop is CASSQGVTAGQGNIQYF. Written as DNA, the CDR3 is TGCGCCAGCAGCCAAGGAGTGACGGCGGGACAGGGAAACATTCAGTACTTC. This rearrangement joins TRBV4-1 to TRBJ2-4, with 9 bases matching TRBD1. CDR1 is MGHRA and CDR2 is YSYEKL in the germline V gene. This CDR3 region has 17 residues. V lost 1 base, J lost 6 bases, and 10 bases stayed unmatched.

The chain couples TRBV6-1 to TRBJ2-1, with 9 bases aligning to TRBD1. Unmatched junction bases numbered 17, after V lost 4 bases and J lost 13 bases. The CDR3 covers 16 residues. CDR1 is MNHNS, CDR2 SASEGT, per germline. The CDR3 region has the DNA TGTGCCAGCAGTGGGGGGGAGGGACAGGGCACCTATTGCCAGTTCTTC. This codes for CASSGGEGQGTYCQFF.